This T cell receptor (beta chain) is from a study of blood T cell repertoires in COVID-19. Study background: Acute-phase and convalescent COVID-19 samples originated in the United States, Italy and Spain. PBMCs, B-cell-depleted T cells, or T cells provided the cDNA or gDNA that made up the material.

Source study methods: Counts of nucleated cells, estimated from reference gene primer amplification, were obtained. The table came from immunoSEQ multiplex PCR; TCRdb's copy has only in-frame clones and leaves some out. V, J and clone size derive from that table, while D and trimming were established from the DNA sequence. The sample has a few hundred thousand clones; 89% are singletons. The CDR3 extends over 12 amino acids. J gave up 8 bases and V 6 bases, and 4 bases lay outside the gene matches. Germline V gene data show CDR1 as SNHLY and CDR2 as FYNNEI. The J gene is TRBJ1-2, the V gene TRBV2; TRBD1 matches 9 bases. The TCR originated in a woman in her forties who had recovered from COVID-19. Sequenced material: peripheral blood. The CDR3 coding sequence is TGTGCCAGCAGAGGGACAGGGAACGGCTACACCTTC. This translates into CASRGTGNGYTF.